This T cell receptor (beta chain) originates from a study of identical twins. Study-wide results and caveats: Models, which agreed with sharing between unrelated individuals, nonetheless underestimated the out-of-frame TCR alpha sharing seen in monozygotic twins.

Unmatched junction bases numbered 10, after V lost 6 bases and J lost 7 bases. The CDR3 consists of 15 residues. Germline loops: CDR1 DFQATT, CDR2 SNEGSKA (reference sequence). This clonotype was counted between two and nine times. As yet, its antigen is unknown. Template switching added a universal primer site, and cDNA bore unique molecular identifiers. TCRdb used MiXCR to reprocess the 5' RACE reads, holding one entry per CDR3 protein. The data show approximately 530,000 distinct CDR3 sequences, under 25% seen once. A further study also used this sample, focusing on yellow fever vaccine responses in identical twins. That report adds: Twins' vaccine T cell response reportedly gave the appearance of partial convergence and partial personalization.

The chain employs TRBV20-1 and TRBJ2-1; TRBD2 agrees at 12 bases. Sequencing used CD4+ T cells sorted from blood. The TCR was taken from a woman aged 18 to 35 in good health. The CDR3 nucleotides are TGCAGTGCGTCCATGACTAGCGGGAGATTGAATGAGCAGTTCTTC. Residues: CSASMTSGRLNEQFF.